The T cell receptor (beta chain) under discussion was sequenced for a study of T cell repertoires in cytomegalovirus infection. Across the study: TCR beta signatures that were public indicated CMV infection and matching HLA type.

Overall study results and limits: Dominating the ex vivo response were HLA-C-restricted CMV-specific TCR beta clonotypes. Summed frequency of public TCR beta families distinguished CMV carriers with the relevant HLA.

TCRdb analysed the reads with MiXCR anew, one entry per CDR3 protein. The sample contains about 830,000 distinct CDR3 sequences, about 31% of which appear only once. The V and J ends lost 6 bases and 5 bases respectively, with 17 bases between them. The CDR3 covers 14 residues. Germline V CDR1 and CDR2: SEHNR, FQNEAQ (reference sequence). This clonotype occurred a few times. What it recognizes is unknown. The TCR was taken from a human donor in good health (CMV status not recorded). Some clones in this sample may be carry-over from other donors' samples. The V and J genes are TRBV7-9 and TRBJ2-7, with a tentative D call TRBD2 (5 bases). The sample in question was cultured CD8+ T cells from PBMCs, obtained from culture after CMV antigen stimulation. The DNA of the CDR3 is TGTGCCAGCAGTTCAACCCTGGACGGGGACGAGCAGTACGTC. It specifies CASSSTLDGDEQYV.